The source of this TCR beta chain is a study of T cells in Graves' hyperthyroidism and ophthalmopathy. The V end lost 2 bases, the J end lost 6 bases, and 13 bases lay between the germline ends. The V gene's germline CDR1 is MDHEN and CDR2 SYDVKM. This CDR3 is built from 14 residues. This clonotype was observed at least ten times. TCR beta CDR3 regions were amplified from RNA transcripts. In the first-round RT-PCR of the TCR CDR3, the HTBI primer set was used. Each CDR3 protein is one row after TCRdb ran MiXCR on the multiplex PCR reads. Counted here are under 400,000 distinct CDR3 sequences, 15% to 19% occurring once; the ten biggest clones make up about 30%. It was 8 to 10 ml of fresh peripheral blood that supplied the PBMCs.

The TCR comes from a woman between 18 and 29 years old with Graves' hyperthyroidism that later progressed to Graves' ophthalmopathy. The chain employs TRBV28 and TRBJ1-2, with a tentative D call TRBD1 (6 bases). Sequences were obtained from blood. The CDR3 sequence is CASSLNRGVDGYTF. CDR3 bases: TGTGCCAGCAGTTTAAATAGGGGGGTGGATGGCTACACCTTC.